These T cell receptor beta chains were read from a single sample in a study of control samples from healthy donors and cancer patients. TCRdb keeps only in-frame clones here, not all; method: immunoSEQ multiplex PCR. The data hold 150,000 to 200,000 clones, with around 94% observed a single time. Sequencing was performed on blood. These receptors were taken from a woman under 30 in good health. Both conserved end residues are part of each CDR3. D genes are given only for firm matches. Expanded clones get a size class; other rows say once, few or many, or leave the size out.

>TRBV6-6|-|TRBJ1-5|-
TGTGCCAGCAGACGAACTCAGCCCCAGCATTTT
CASRRTQPQHF
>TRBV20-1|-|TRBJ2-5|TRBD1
TGCAGTGGGGGACAGCCGGAGACCCAGTACTTC
CSGGQPETQYF
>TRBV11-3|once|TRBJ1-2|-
TGTGCCAGCAGCCTCGGGACTAACTATGGCTACACCTTC
CASSLGTNYGYTF
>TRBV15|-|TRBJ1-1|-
TGTGCCACCAGCAGGTTACAGCCGAACACTGAAGCTTTCTTT
CATSRLQPNTEAFF
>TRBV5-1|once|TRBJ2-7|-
TGCGCCAGCAGCTTGGAAGGGGGTTACGACGAGCAGTACTTC
CASSLEGGYDEQYF
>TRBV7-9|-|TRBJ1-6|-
TGTGCCAGCAGCGAACTTGCGGGGGCCGGGTCACCCCTCCACTTT
CASSELAGAGSPLHF
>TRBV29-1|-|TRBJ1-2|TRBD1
TGCAGCGTTGAGGGACAGGGTTTTGGGAGCTACACCTTC
CSVEGQGFGSYTF
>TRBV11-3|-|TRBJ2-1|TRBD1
TGTGCCAGCAGGCACGGGACAGGGGGCATCAATGAGCAGTTCTTC
CASRHGTGGINEQFF
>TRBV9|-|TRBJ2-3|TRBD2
TGTGCCAGCAGCCCTGTACTAGCGGGGGGGAGCGATACGCAGTATTTT
CASSPVLAGGSDTQYF
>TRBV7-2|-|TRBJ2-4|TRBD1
TGTGCCAGCAGCACCCCGGACAGACAGGGCATTCAGTACTTC
CASSTPDRQGIQYF
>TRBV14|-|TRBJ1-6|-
TGTGCCAGCAGCCTTCAGGACGCAACCAACTCACCCCTCCACTTT
CASSLQDATNSPLHF
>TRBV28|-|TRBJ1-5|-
TGTGCCAGCAGTTACAGCAATCAGCCCCAGCATTTT
CASSYSNQPQHF
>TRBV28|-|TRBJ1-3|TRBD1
TGTGCCACCCTCGACAGGGGCGGCGGAAACACCATATATTTT
CATLDRGGGNTIYF
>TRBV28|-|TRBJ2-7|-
TGTGCCAGCAGTTCCATCAGGGGATACGAGCAGTACTTC
CASSSIRGYEQYF
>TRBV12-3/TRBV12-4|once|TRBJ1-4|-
TGTGCCACCGGGACCTCGGATGAAAAACTGTTTTTT
CATGTSDEKLFF